One sample yielded the 18 T cell receptor beta chains listed below, sequenced in a study of regulatory T cells in long-lasting Graves disease. Construction of TCR beta libraries relied on iRepertoire HTBI primers and on Arm-PCR targeting CDR3 regions. A single record per CDR3 protein comes from TCRdb applying MiXCR to the multiplex PCR reads. This sample has more than 350,000 distinct CDR3 sequences; around a fifth occur once, and the top ten carry roughly an eighth. Time point meaning: persistent/refractory GD, antithyroid drugs over 5 years with positive TRAb. The TCR library used RNA extracted from PBMCs. The sequenced sample was peripheral blood mononuclear cells (PBMCs), obtained when the disease was refractory, from a patient treated with antithyroid drugs. Receptor source: a female donor with Graves disease.

This chain connects TRBV3-1 to TRBJ2-1; perhaps TRBD2 as D (5 bases). Germline V CDR1 and CDR2: LGHDT, YNNKEL (reference sequence). Trimming took off 2 bases at V and 6 bases at J, with 14 bases between the two ends. The CDR3 consists of 15 residues. CDR3 residues: CASSQMAGPSNEQFF. CDR3 DNA sequence: TGTGCCAGCAGCCAAATGGCGGGCCCCAGCAATGAGCAGTTCTTC.

The chain recombines TRBV7-2 with TRBJ2-1; maybe TRBD2 (5 bases). V lost 6 bases to trimming and J lost 2 bases, with 14 bases between them. The CDR3 contains 15 residues. CDR1 SGHTA and CDR2 FQGNSA come from the germline V gene. The CDR3 bases are TGTGCCAGCAGTATGACTAACGGGACCTACAATGAGCAGTTCTTC. Amino acids: CASSMTNGTYNEQFF.

This clonotype was observed a handful of times. The chain uses TRBV27 and TRBJ2-3; tentatively, D is TRBD1 or TRBD2 (5 bases each). The CDR3 consists of 14 residues. CDR1 and CDR2 from the germline V gene are MNHEY and SMNVEV (reference sequence). The V gene lost 5 bases and the J gene lost 6 bases, with 15 bases spanning the gap. The CDR3: CASSPGPIPDTQYF. In DNA, the CDR3 is TGTGCCAGCAGTCCGGGACCCATTCCGGATACGCAGTATTTT.

V gene TRBV20-1 combines with J gene TRBJ1-1; D not resolved. Germline V gene data show CDR1 as DFQATT and CDR2 as SNEGSKA (reference sequence). The length of the CDR3 is 16 residues. The germline V and J ends were trimmed by 0 bases and 0 bases, with 14 bases remaining between them. The CDR3 coding sequence is TGCAGTGCTAGAGATTTGCAGGAGGGTATGAACACTGAAGCTTTCTTT. Residues: CSARDLQEGMNTEAFF.

This clonotype was observed a handful of times. V usage is TRBV13 and J usage is TRBJ2-2; D unresolved. Trimming removed 5 bases at V and 6 bases at J, with 10 bases between. Germline loops: CDR1 PRHDT, CDR2 FYEKMQ (reference sequence). The CDR3 has 13 amino acids. The DNA of the CDR3 is TGTGCCAGCAGCCCCCAGTACGCCGGGGAGCTGTTTTTT. Protein: CASSPQYAGELFF.

This clonotype was recorded at least ten times. V gene TRBV10-3 combines with J gene TRBJ1-5; no firm D call. CDR3 length: 13 residues. V dropped 4 bases and J dropped 4 bases, with 8 bases sitting between them. Germline CDR1 and CDR2: ENHRY and SYGVKD. DNA of the CDR3: TGTGCCATCAGTGGTAAAGATAATCAGCCCCAGCATTTT. Protein product: CAISGKDNQPQHF.

This clonotype has a count of ten or more. The chain recombines TRBV14 with TRBJ2-7; 11 bases agree with TRBD1. V shed 6 bases, J shed 3 bases, and the junction held 7 bases outside the gene matches. The CDR3 is made up of 15 amino acids. CDR1 is SGHDN, CDR2 FVKESK, per germline. Written as DNA, the CDR3 is TGTGCCAGCAGTCAACCGGGACAGGGGGGCTACGAGCAGTACTTC. Translated: CASSQPGQGGYEQYF.

This clonotype was detected ten times or more. V is TRBV27 and J is TRBJ1-2, with 9 nucleotides matching TRBD1. J lost 3 bases, V lost 5 bases, and 7 bases had no gene match. CDR1 MNHEY and CDR2 SMNVEV come from the germline V gene (reference sequence). CDR3 size: 15 residues. The CDR3: CASSPSTGGDYGYTF. Written as DNA, the CDR3 is TGTGCCAGCAGTCCCTCGACAGGGGGTGACTATGGCTACACCTTC.

This clonotype has a handful of counts. The CDR3 DNA reads as TGTGCCAGCAGCCAAGGTGCGGCCGCTGGGGCCAACGTCCTGACTTTC. Amino acids: CASSQGAAAGANVLTF. The chain links TRBV3-1 to TRBJ2-6; D is ambiguous. The CDR3 has 16 amino acids. The germline V gene encodes CDR1 LGHDT and CDR2 YNNKEL (reference sequence). Trimming removed 1 base at V and 2 bases at J, with 9 bases between.

At least ten counts were recorded for this clonotype. The chain joins TRBV30 to TRBJ1-5; 9 bases match TRBD1. Germline V lookup: CDR1 GTSNPN, CDR2 SVGIG (reference sequence). V dropped 5 bases and J dropped 7; count of bases not matched to a gene: 6. The CDR3 sequence is 13 residues long. CDR3 amino acids: CAWETGGGQPQHF. In nucleotides, the CDR3 is TGTGCCTGGGAGACAGGGGGTGGGCAGCCCCAGCATTTT. The variable domain in full, with the rest retrieved from reference TRBV30 and TRBJ1-5, is SQTIHQWPATLVQPVGSPLSLECTVEGTSNPNLYWYRQAAGRGLQLLFYSVGIGQISSEVPQNLSASRPQDRQFILSSKKLLLSDSGFYLCAWETGGGQPQHFGDGTRLSIL.

This clonotype occurred a few times. V usage is TRBV7-3 and J usage is TRBJ2-2; 7 positions match TRBD1. CDR1 SGHTA and CDR2 FQGTGA come from the germline V gene. CDR3 size: 16 residues. After removal of 0 bases from V and 4 bases from J, the junction contained 5 bases not matched to a gene. CDR3 loop: CASSLTPRTGTGELFF. The DNA for the CDR3 is TGTGCCAGCAGCTTAACCCCAAGGACAGGCACCGGGGAGCTGTTTTTT.

This clonotype has only a few counts. The CDR3 DNA sequence: TGCAGTGCTGAGAGCCTACAGGGGGGGCTCTATGGCTACACCTTC. Amino acids: CSAESLQGGLYGYTF. This chain joins TRBV20-1 and TRBJ1-2, with TRBD1 matching 8 bases. The CDR3 runs to 15 residues. The V gene's germline CDR1 is DFQATT and CDR2 SNEGSKA (reference sequence). Trimming at V came to 5 bases and at J to 4 bases, leaving 12 bases not matched to a gene.

Ten or more counts support this clonotype. The rearrangement links TRBV6-5 to TRBJ2-5; a possible D gene is TRBD1 (6 bases). This CDR3 has 16 residues. The germline CDR1 and CDR2 sequences are MNHEY and SVGAGI. V lost 1 base to trimming and J lost 4 bases, with 16 bases between them. CDR3 nucleotides: TGTGCCAGCAGTTACTACAAGATACAGGGTGGAGAGACCCAGTACTTC. Its translation is CASSYYKIQGGETQYF.

This clonotype was observed at least ten times. The genes are TRBV30 and TRBJ1-5, with 9 bases matching TRBD1. This CDR3 has 13 amino acids. The V gene's germline CDR1 is GTSNPN and CDR2 SVGIG (reference sequence). V shed 5 bases and J 6 bases; nucleotides not matched to a gene: 5. Here the CDR3 reads CAWGTGPGQPQHF. The CDR3 bases are TGTGCCTGGGGGACAGGGCCGGGTCAGCCCCAGCATTTT.

The gene calls are TRBV7-6 and TRBJ2-5; 10 bases are shared with TRBD2. The CDR3 is made up of 16 amino acids. Germline lookup yields CDR1 SGHVS and CDR2 FNYEAQ. With 1 base clipped from V and 5 bases from J, the junction kept 7 bases outside the gene matches. In DNA form, the CDR3 reads TGTGCCAGCAGCTTAGATGCAGCGGGAGGGCCGGAGACCCAGTACTTC. The encoded protein is CASSLDAAGGPETQYF.

The table lists this clonotype with a few counts. The rearrangement joins TRBV18 to TRBJ2-2; D might be TRBD2 (6 bases). Germline CDR1 reads KGHSH; CDR2 reads LQKENI. Between the trimmed V and J ends, which lost 3 bases and 2 bases, there was a span of 10 bases. The CDR3 is 15 residues long. The chain's CDR3 is CASSPLALNTGELFF. CDR3 nucleotides: TGTGCCAGCTCACCGCTAGCGCTTAACACCGGGGAGCTGTTTTTT.

This clonotype has just one count. The rearrangement joins TRBV7-2 to TRBJ2-1; no reliable D call. This CDR3 has 17 amino acids. Per the germline V gene, CDR1 is SGHTA and CDR2 is FQGNSA. V lost 0 bases, J lost 0 bases, and 12 bases lay in between. The CDR3 bases are TGTGCCAGCAGCTTAGCGGTAGGTGTTAGCTCCTACAATGAGCAGTTCTTC. Protein product: CASSLAVGVSSYNEQFF.

The chain combines TRBV7-9 with TRBJ2-7; TRBD1 might be the D (6 bases). Germline assignment: CDR1 SEHNR and CDR2 FQNEAQ (reference sequence). Trimming pared 4 bases from V and 7 bases from J, leaving 20 bases between. CDR3 length equals 15 residues. CDR3: CASSSSGHLLGEQYF. The CDR3 nucleotides are TGTGCCAGCAGCTCCTCGGGACACCTCCTTGGAGAGCAGTACTTC.